Sequencing of this T cell receptor (beta chain) was carried out in a study of T cell repertoires in cytomegalovirus infection (dated 2019 in TCRdb). Regarding the research as a whole: Recently identified HLA-C-restricted CMV epitopes, whose presentation resists viral immunomodulation, were targeted by peptide stimulations together with well-studied HLA-B-restricted epitopes. Donor HLA type was relevant to the analysis, because carriage of CMV infection together with the matching HLA type was indicated by public TCR beta signatures. The research as a whole found: In the ex vivo response, HLA-C-restricted CMV-specific TCR beta clonotypes were dominant, and in two of eight donors the single most frequent clonotype came from this HLA-C-restricted group. Cumulative frequency of public TCR beta family members discriminated carriers of CMV infection plus the relevant HLA type in this cohort and an independent approximately 350-donor cohort.

The treatment or condition label here, explained by the study, means: in vitro stimulation with specific CMV peptide epitopes to enrich CMV-specific T cells. This sample was sequenced with an Illumina HiSeq 1500. TCRdb reprocessed the public reads (quality trimming at Q25 with fastp, clone calling with MiXCR) and kept in-frame beta chains. Each entry merges the rows of one CDR3 protein and shows their most common DNA and genes. The sample has under 450,000 distinct CDR3 sequences on record, nearly 35% of them singletons. Together, the top ten hold 13% of the sample. To note about this clonotype: Its antigen has not been determined. No much larger clone exists at a distance of one base, and base qualities are not known.

Between the V and J ends, shortened by 5 bases and 6 bases respectively, the junction contains 16 bases. The CDR3, cysteine through phenylalanine, is 14 amino acids long. Of the read, only the CDR3 DNA is kept; its 42 bases are in frame from base 1. Rearrangement joined TRBV12-3 or TRBV12-4 to TRBJ2-5; matching of 6 bases hints at TRBD1 as the D gene. The sequences come from cultured PBMCs, collected from culture after CMV antigen stimulation. The sequence was obtained from a human donor in good health (CMV status not recorded). Some clones in this sample may be carry-over from other donors' samples. CDR3 protein: CASSPTLGHQTQYF. The sequence in DNA is TGTGCCAGCAGTCCGACCTTGGGACACCAGACCCAGTACTTC.